What follows describes a single T cell receptor (beta chain). This CDR3 has 15 amino acids. CDR1 is PRHDT and CDR2 is FYEKMQ in the germline V gene (reference sequence). Trimming removed 0 bases from V and 4 bases from J, with 10 bases in between. The sample belongs to a study of blood T cell repertoires in COVID-19. Study-level information: The study drew acute and convalescent COVID-19 samples from the United States, Italy and Spain. T cells, B-cell-depleted T cells, or PBMCs provided the cDNA or gDNA that served as material.

In the source study's methods: Reference gene primer amplification in the assay estimated nucleated cell counts. Here immunoSEQ multiplex PCR was the method, and the copy in TCRdb shows in-frame clones only, minus some. V, J and clone size are those of that table, while D and trimming were read from the DNA. The data hold nearly 60,000 clones, with 70% to 90% observed a single time. This sequence was found in a man aged 35-49 years with active COVID-19. The V and J genes are TRBV13 and TRBJ2-1, with a possible D match to TRBD2 (6 bases). The specimen was peripheral blood. As DNA, the CDR3 is TGTGCCAGCAGCTTAGGGGAGGGCCGGTACAATGAGCAGTTCTTC. Translating gives CASSLGEGRYNEQFF. Filled out from reference TRBV13 and TRBJ2-1, the complete variable domain reads AAGVIQSPRHLIKEKRETATLKCYPIPRHDTVYWYQQGPGQDPQFLISFYEKMQSDKGSIPDRFSAQQFSDYHSELNMSSLELGDSALYFCASSLGEGRYNEQFFGPGTRLTVL.